The present entry profiles one T cell receptor beta chain with its context. The CDR3 is 21 amino acids. Trimming took off 9 bases at V and 1 base at J, with 35 bases between the two ends. Germline lookup yields CDR1 SNHLY and CDR2 FYNNEI. The data are from a study of blood T cell repertoires in COVID-19. Method: immunoSEQ multiplex PCR; TCRdb's copy keeps in-frame clones and lacks some. This table has around 150,000 clones, approximately 86% appearing once. The sample consisted of peripheral blood. The chain combines TRBV2 with TRBJ2-3; perhaps TRBD1 as D (6 bases). This sequence was found in a woman between 35 and 50 years old with COVID-19, enrolled during active disease. CDR3 nucleotides: TGTGCCAGTAGACTCGACAGGTCTACGGGACATGGACGCGGTGGCACAGATACGCAGTATTTT. It specifies CASRLDRSTGHGRGGTDTQYF.